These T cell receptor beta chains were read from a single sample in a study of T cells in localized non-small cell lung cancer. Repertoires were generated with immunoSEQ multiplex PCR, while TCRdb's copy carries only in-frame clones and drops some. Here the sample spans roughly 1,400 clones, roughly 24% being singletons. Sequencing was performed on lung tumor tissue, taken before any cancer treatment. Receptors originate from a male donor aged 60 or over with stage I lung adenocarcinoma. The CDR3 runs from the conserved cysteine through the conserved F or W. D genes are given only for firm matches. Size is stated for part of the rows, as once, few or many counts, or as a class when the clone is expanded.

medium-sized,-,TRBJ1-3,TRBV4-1,TGCGCCAGCAGCCCAAGTCCGTCCCTTTCTGGAAACACCATATATTTT,CASSPSPSLSGNTIYF
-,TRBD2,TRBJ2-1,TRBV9,TGTGCCAGCAGCGTAGGGGCTAGCGGAGAGAATGAGCAGTTCTTC,CASSVGASGENEQFF
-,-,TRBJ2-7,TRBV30,TGTGCCTGGAGTGGAGGGGCCGGGTTCGATCCGTACTTC,CAWSGGAGFDPYF
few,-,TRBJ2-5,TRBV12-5,TGTGCCAGCAACCCCCGAGGGCGGGGAGGTGGGGAGACCCAGTACTTC,CASNPRGRGGGETQYF
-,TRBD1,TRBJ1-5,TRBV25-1,TGTGCCAGCAGTAAAGGGACAGGGAACCAGCCCCAGCATTTT,CASSKGTGNQPQHF
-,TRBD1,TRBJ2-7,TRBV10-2,TGCGCCAGCAGTACAGGGGATTACGAGCAGTACTTC,CASSTGDYEQYF
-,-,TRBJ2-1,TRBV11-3,TGTGCCAGCAGCGGGGGACGCCCTGACAATGAGCAGTTCTTC,CASSGGRPDNEQFF
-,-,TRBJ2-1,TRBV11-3,TGTGCCAGCAGCTCAACCGCGTCCTCCTACAATGAGCAGTTCTTC,CASSSTASSYNEQFF
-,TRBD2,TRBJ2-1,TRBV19,TGTGCCAGTAGTCCTCCCAGCGGGGGGTCCTACAATGAGCAGTTCTTC,CASSPPSGGSYNEQFF
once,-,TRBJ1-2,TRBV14,TGTGCCAGCAGCCAAGGCTATGGCTACACCTTC,CASSQGYGYTF
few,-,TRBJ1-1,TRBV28,TGTGCCAGCAGTTTGGTGGGGGGGTGGAACACTGAAGCTTTCTTT,CASSLVGGWNTEAFF
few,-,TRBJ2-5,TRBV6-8,TGTGCCAGCAGTCGTAGACCTACCGGGAATCTTCAAGAGACCCAGTACTTC,CASSRRPTGNLQETQYF
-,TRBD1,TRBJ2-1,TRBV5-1,TGCGCCAGCGGCCCAGGGGGCTCGTACAATGAGCAGTTCTTC,CASGPGGSYNEQFF
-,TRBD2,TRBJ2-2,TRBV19,TGTGCCAGTAGTATCGGACTAGCGGGTGCCGGGGAGCTGTTTTTT,CASSIGLAGAGELFF
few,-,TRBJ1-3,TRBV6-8,TGTGCCATCAGAAAGACGGGCTCTGGAAACACCATATATTTT,CAIRKTGSGNTIYF
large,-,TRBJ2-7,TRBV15,TGTGCCACCAGCAGAGATACGCAGGGTTCCTACGAGCAGTACTTC,CATSRDTQGSYEQYF
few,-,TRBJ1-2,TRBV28,TGTGCCAGCAGTTTTGGTAAAGAGACAACCTATGGCTACACCTTC,CASSFGKETTYGYTF
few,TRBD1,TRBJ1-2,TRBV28,TGTGCCAGCATTTCAGGGGGGGCTGGCTACACCTTC,CASISGGAGYTF
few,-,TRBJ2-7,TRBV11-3,TGTGCCAGCCACCCAGGGGCGGCAAGCTCCTACGAGCAGTACTTC,CASHPGAASSYEQYF
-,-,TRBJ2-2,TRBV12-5,TGTGCCAGCCTCAGGGTATCCGGGGAGCTGTTTTTT,CASLRVSGELFF
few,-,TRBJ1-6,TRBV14,TGTGCCAGCAGCGCAGGGTCCCCTAATTCACCCCTCCACTTT,CASSAGSPNSPLHF
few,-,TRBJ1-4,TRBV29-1,TGCAGCGTTGAAGTAAGCAGGGGAGCAGGAAAACTGTTTTTT,CSVEVSRGAGKLFF
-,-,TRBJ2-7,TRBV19,TGTGCCAGTAGTATACGGCGGGGCTACGAGCAGTACTTC,CASSIRRGYEQYF
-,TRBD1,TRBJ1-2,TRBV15,TGTGCCACCAGCGTAGACAGGGATAACTATGGCTACACCTTC,CATSVDRDNYGYTF
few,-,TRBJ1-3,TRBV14,TGTGCCAGCAGCCTTAGGGATATTTCTGGAAACACCATATATTTT,CASSLRDISGNTIYF
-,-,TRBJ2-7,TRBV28,TGTGCCAGCAGTCTCAGCTCCTACGAGCAGTACTTC,CASSLSSYEQYF
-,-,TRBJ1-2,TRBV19,TGTGCCAGTATTTTTCCGACTAGGGGAGGCTATGGCTACACCTTC,CASIFPTRGGYGYTF
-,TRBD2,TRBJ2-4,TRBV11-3,TGTGCCAGCAGCCGTGCGGGGGGGCGAGCCAAAAACATTCAGTACTTC,CASSRAGGRAKNIQYF
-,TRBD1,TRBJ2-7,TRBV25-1,TGTGCCAGCAGAGTGGGACAGGGGGTGACCTACGAGCAGTACTTC,CASRVGQGVTYEQYF
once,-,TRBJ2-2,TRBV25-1,TGTGCCAGCATGGCAGTCGCGAACACCGGGGAGCTGTTTTTT,CASMAVANTGELFF
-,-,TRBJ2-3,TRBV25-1,TGTGCCAGCAGCCCCGGGTCGCAACCTACAGATACGCAGTATTTT,CASSPGSQPTDTQYF
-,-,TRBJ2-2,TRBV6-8,TGTGCCATTCCCCAGGGGCACGGGGAGCTGTTTTTT,CAIPQGHGELFF
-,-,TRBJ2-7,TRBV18,TGTGCCAGCTCACCGGTCAGGGAATCCGAGCAGTACTTC,CASSPVRESEQYF
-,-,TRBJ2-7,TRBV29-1,TGCAGCGTTGGGGACCCAAGGTCCTACGAGCAGTACTTC,CSVGDPRSYEQYF
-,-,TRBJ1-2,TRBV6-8,TGTGCCAGCAGTCCGGGGGGGGCCAGCTATGGCTACACCTTC,CASSPGGASYGYTF
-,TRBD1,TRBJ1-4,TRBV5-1,TGCGCCAGCAGCGAACCACAGGGGAATAATGAAAAACTGTTTTTT,CASSEPQGNNEKLFF
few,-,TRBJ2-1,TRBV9,TGTGCCAGCAGCGTACAGACACTAACCTTGGGGAATGAGCAGTTCTTC,CASSVQTLTLGNEQFF
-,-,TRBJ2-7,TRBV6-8,TGTGCCAGCAGTTACTCCCCCACCTACGAGCAGTACTTC,CASSYSPTYEQYF
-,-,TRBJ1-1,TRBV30,TGTGCCTGGAGTGTAGGCATTACTACTGAAGCTTTCTTT,CAWSVGITTEAFF
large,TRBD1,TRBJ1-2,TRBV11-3,TGTGCCAGCAGCACTTCCGGGACAGACTATGGCTACACCTTC,CASSTSGTDYGYTF
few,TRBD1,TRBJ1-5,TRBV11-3,TGTGCCAGCAGCCCAGGACAGGGGGTGTGCAATCAGCCCCAGCATTTT,CASSPGQGVCNQPQHF
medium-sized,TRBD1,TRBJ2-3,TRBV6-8,TGTGCCAGCAGCCACCCGACAGGGATGGGAACAGATACGCAGTATTTT,CASSHPTGMGTDTQYF
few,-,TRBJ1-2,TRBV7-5,TGTGCCAGCAGCTTAAGGGACATACAAACAAGAAACTATGGCTACACCTTC,CASSLRDIQTRNYGYTF
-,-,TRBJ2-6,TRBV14,TGTGCCAGCAGCCAAGGAATCTCTGGGGCCAACGTCCTGACTTTC,CASSQGISGANVLTF